The entry below gives a single T cell receptor (beta chain) sequence along with its context. This entry belongs to a study of blood T cell repertoires in COVID-19. Study overall: Researchers got acute and convalescent COVID-19 samples from the United States, Italy and Spain.

Authors' analysis steps: Amplifying reference gene primers gave estimates of nucleated cell counts. Clones were sequenced by immunoSEQ multiplex PCR, and TCRdb holds only the in-frame ones, with some missing. That table supplies the V and J calls and clone size; D and trimming were determined from the DNA. Of some 250,000 clones in the sample, over 70% were seen once. The junction had 15 bases not matched to a gene; V was cut back by 5 bases and J by 1 base. Germline-derived CDR1 and CDR2 are MRHNA and SNTAGT. There are 20 residues in the CDR3. This clonotype was obtained from an elderly woman with acute or convalescent COVID-19. Sample: peripheral blood. The chain is built from TRBV6-4 and TRBJ1-5, with 12 nucleotides matching TRBD1. CDR3: CASSSPAPGTGGRSNQPQHF. DNA of the CDR3: TGTGCCAGCAGTTCCCCCGCCCCCGGGACAGGGGGCCGGAGCAATCAGCCCCAGCATTTT.